This T cell receptor beta chain originates from a study of T-cell memory formation after mild COVID-19. Study results and caveats: The appearance of some responding clones in pre-infection memory suggested that cross-reactive memory joined. Contracting clones, day 15 to 85, had balanced CD4/CD8, and later expanders favored CD4+. Researchers report contracting CD4+ clones mostly in CM and EM, with CD8+ clones in EMRA. Clonal second-wave expansions that peaked on day 37 had unconfirmed SARS-CoV-2 specificity.

The V gene's germline CDR1 is SGHRS and CDR2 YFSETQ. The V and J ends lost 0 bases and 7 bases respectively, with 10 bases between them. The CDR3 covers 14 residues. Each CDR3 protein gets one entry after TCRdb re-called the 5' RACE reads with MiXCR. This table has around 340,000 distinct CDR3 sequences, roughly 13% appearing once. Of note for this clonotype: Its cognate antigen is unknown.

This clonotype was sampled from a young man who had mild COVID-19 (a few samples of this study predate the infection). Cell type and time point are not known. This chain links TRBV5-1 with TRBJ2-2; possibly TRBD2 for D (6 bases). Sequenced: PBMCs or a T cell subset sorted from them (not recorded which). CDR3 coding DNA: TGCGCCAGCAGCTTGGCCGGGGGAGTCGGGGAGCTGTTTTTT. This codes for CASSLAGGVGELFF.